Sequencing of this T cell receptor beta chain was carried out in a study of CD8 T cells in ankylosing spondylitis. The table lists this clonotype with a few counts. As yet, its antigen is unknown. TCRdb reprocessed the 5' RACE reads via MiXCR and lists one record per CDR3 protein. The sample yields under 150,000 distinct CDR3 sequences, over 15% seen once. Losses at the gene ends were 10 bases for V and 4 bases for J; bases not matched to a gene: 14. Germline V gives CDR1 SNHLY, CDR2 FYNNEI. This CDR3 region has 17 residues. Study outcomes and limitations: Apparently characteristic of ankylosing spondylitis blood was a TCR beta motif (fewer than ten highly homologous variants).

The TCR originated in a male donor with ankylosing spondylitis. The sample was blood, either unsorted or a sorted T cell fraction (not recorded which). This chain joins TRBV2 and TRBJ2-1, with 12 bases fitting TRBD2. Written as DNA, the CDR3 is TGTGCCACCACCACTAGCGGGAGGACGTGGGGTTACAATGAGCAGTTCTTC. Translating it yields CATTTSGRTWGYNEQFF.